The 25 T cell receptor beta chains below were found in one sample sequenced in a study of lymphopenia after photon versus proton radiotherapy. Only in-frame clones appear in the TCRdb table, and some are missing; sequencing was by immunoSEQ multiplex PCR. The data contain 9,500 to 15,000 clones, roughly 90% of them seen just once; the ten biggest clones take up 3.3%. The specimen comprised peripheral blood, sampled from a patient treated with proton-based radiotherapy. All receptors come from a man in his fifties or sixties with pancreatic cancer.

The chain uses TRBV19 and TRBJ1-5, with D unresolved. Trimming removed 3 bases at V and 9 bases at J, with 9 bases between. This CDR3 has 12 residues. Germline values: CDR1 LNHDA, CDR2 SQIVND (reference sequence). Here the CDR3 DNA reads TGTGCCAGTAGTATCTTGGGGTTGCCCCAGCATTTT. Its translation is CASSILGLPQHF.

The chain has TRBV2 and TRBJ1-1, with D possibly being TRBD1 (6 bases). The CDR3 is 14 residues long. Germline V gene sequence: CDR1 SNHLY, CDR2 FYNNEI. V was cut by 6 bases and J by 2 bases, with 13 bases left in between. The CDR3 nucleotides are TGTGCCAGCAGGAAACAGGGATATAACACTGAAGCTTTCTTT. It is translated as CASRKQGYNTEAFF.

This clone was found once. This chain joins TRBV11-3 and TRBJ2-4; D is unresolved. Germline V gene data show CDR1 as SGHNT and CDR2 as YENEEA. The V gene lost 2 bases and the J gene lost 0 bases, with 8 bases spanning the gap. This CDR3 region has 15 residues. The CDR3 here is CASSLTGLAKNIQYF. CDR3 in DNA: TGTGCCAGCAGCTTAACGGGCCTAGCCAAAAACATTCAGTACTTC.

This clone came up a few times. The V call is TRBV4-1, the J call TRBJ2-5, with TRBD2 matching 8 bases. The trim removed 0 bases at V and 5 bases at J, leaving 8 bases unmatched. Germline V gene sequence: CDR1 MGHRA, CDR2 YSYEKL. This CDR3 contains 16 residues. The CDR3 is CASSQERGAGVETQYF. The CDR3 region has the DNA TGCGCCAGCAGCCAAGAAAGGGGAGCGGGGGTTGAGACCCAGTACTTC.

The rearrangement joins TRBV11-2 to TRBJ1-3, with D unclear. V lost 4 bases and J 1 base, leaving 11 bases between the germline ends. Germline CDR1 SGHAT, CDR2 FQNNGV. This CDR3 spans 15 amino acids. CDR3 amino acids: CASSSVAGSGNTIYF. DNA of the CDR3: TGTGCCAGCAGCTCCGTGGCGGGGTCTGGAAACACCATATATTTT.

The chain recombines TRBV7-2 with TRBJ1-3, with D unresolved. The germline V gene encodes CDR1 SGHTA and CDR2 FQGNSA. V was clipped by 4 bases and J by 4 bases, with 17 bases between them. There are 16 residues in the CDR3. The CDR3 DNA reads TGTGCCAGCAGCTCCTTGGGGAGGGCGATCGGAAACACCATATATTTT. Translation: CASSSLGRAIGNTIYF.

Written as DNA, the CDR3 is TGTGCCAGCAGTGTTGTGTATCAGCCCCAGCATTTT. As protein: CASSVVYQPQHF. The V and J genes are TRBV6-1 and TRBJ1-5, with D uncertain. Per germline, CDR1 MNHNS and CDR2 SASEGT. Trimming removed 4 bases from V and 5 bases from J, with 6 bases in between. This CDR3 spans 12 amino acids.

The rearrangement links TRBV29-1 to TRBJ2-5, with D possibly being TRBD1 or TRBD2 (6 bases each). The ends were cut back, 6 bases at V and 1 base at J, with 12 bases in the middle. This CDR3 spans 13 amino acids. Germline assignment: CDR1 SQVTM and CDR2 ANQGSEA. CDR3 protein: CSVARGPQETQYF. As DNA, the CDR3 is TGCAGCGTAGCCCGGGGGCCCCAAGAGACCCAGTACTTC.

The chain couples TRBV9 to TRBJ2-1; 7 nucleotides agree with TRBD1. After removal of 0 bases from V and 7 bases from J, the junction contained 4 bases not matched to a gene. The germline V gene has CDR1 SGDLS and CDR2 YYNGEE. CDR3 length: 14 amino acids. The CDR3 loop is CASSVGTGANEQFF. CDR3 DNA: TGTGCCAGCAGCGTAGGAACAGGGGCGAATGAGCAGTTCTTC.

V is TRBV18 and J is TRBJ2-1; 7 positions match TRBD1. V lost 8 bases, J lost 6 bases, and 13 bases stayed unmatched. CDR1 is KGHSH and CDR2 is LQKENI in the germline V gene. The CDR3 spans 15 residues. The CDR3 reads CASQNTEGAGNEQFF. In nucleotides, the CDR3 is TGTGCCAGCCAAAACACCGAGGGGGCGGGCAATGAGCAGTTCTTC. The variable domain in full, with the rest retrieved from reference TRBV18 and TRBJ2-1, is NAGVMQNPRHLVRRRGQEARLRCSPMKGHSHVYWYRQLPEEGLKFMVYLQKENIIDESGMPKERFSAEFPKEGPSILRIQQVVRGDSAAYFCASQNTEGAGNEQFFGPGTRLTVL.

The chain has TRBV5-5 and TRBJ2-7; D not resolved. Per germline, CDR1 SGHKS and CDR2 YYEKEE (reference sequence). With 3 bases removed from V and 0 bases from J, the gap between germline ends came to 7 bases. The CDR3 runs to 13 residues. The CDR3 sequence is CASSSPSSYEQYF. The CDR3 DNA reads as TGTGCCAGCAGCTCCCCTAGCTCCTACGAGCAGTACTTC. Using reference TRBV5-5 and TRBJ2-7 for the parts outside the CDR3, the full variable domain is DAGVTQSPTHLIKTRGQQVTLRCSPISGHKSVSWYQQVLGQGPQFIFQYYEKEERGRGNFPDRFSARQFPNYSSELNVNALLLGDSALYLCASSSPSSYEQYFGPGTRLTVT.

The chain is built from TRBV11-2 and TRBJ1-3; D not resolved. Germline V CDR1 and CDR2: SGHAT, FQNNGV. CDR3 length equals 15 residues. The ends were cut back, 2 bases at V and 1 base at J, with 9 bases in the middle. The CDR3 protein is CASSLQDLSGNTIYF. The CDR3 bases are TGTGCCAGCAGCTTACAGGATTTGTCTGGAAACACCATATATTTT. Variable domain in full (rest from reference TRBV11-2 and TRBJ1-3): EAGVAQSPRYKIIEKRQSVAFWCNPISGHATLYWYQQILGQGPKLLIQFQNNGVVDDSQLPKDRFSAERLKGVDSTLKIQPAKLEDSAVYLCASSLQDLSGNTIYFGEGSWLTVV.

The rearrangement joins TRBV11-1 to TRBJ2-1; TRBD2 agrees at 7 bases. The CDR3 covers 16 residues. The V segment lost 5 bases and the J segment 6 bases; nucleotides outside the gene matches: 13. Germline V CDR1 and CDR2: SGHAT, FQDESV (reference sequence). The CDR3 DNA reads TGTGCCAGCAGCCCTAGCGGTATCGAGAGGGCCAATGAGCAGTTCTTC. It encodes CASSPSGIERANEQFF.

The J gene is TRBJ1-4, the V gene TRBV7-9, with no clear D. The V gene lost 1 base and the J gene lost 3 bases, with 9 bases spanning the gap. This CDR3 comprises 15 residues. The germline V gene encodes CDR1 SEHNR and CDR2 FQNEAQ (reference sequence). The CDR3 nucleotides read TGTGCCAGCAGCTTAGACGGGGTGGCTAATGAAAAACTGTTTTTT. Its protein is CASSLDGVANEKLFF.

This chain links TRBV5-1 with TRBJ2-6, with D possibly matching TRBD1 (5 bases). The CDR3 length is 17 residues. V was cut by 0 bases and J by 2 bases, with 12 bases left in between. Germline CDR1 reads SGHRS; CDR2 reads YFSETQ. The DNA for the CDR3 is TGCGCCAGCAGCTTGGTGGCTCAGGGTGCTGGGGCCAACGTCCTGACTTTC. This sequence encodes CASSLVAQGAGANVLTF.

This rearrangement joins TRBV27 to TRBJ1-6; no definite D call. V shed 5 bases and J shed 0 bases, with 14 bases lying between them. The germline V gene encodes CDR1 MNHEY and CDR2 SMNVEV (reference sequence). This CDR3 contains 17 residues. CDR3 loop: CASSLLHPSSYNSPLHF. CDR3 nucleotides: TGTGCCAGCAGTCTCTTACACCCGAGCTCCTATAATTCACCCCTCCACTTT.

V and J are TRBV18 and TRBJ2-2; 7 positions agree with TRBD1. CDR1 is KGHSH and CDR2 is LQKENI in the germline V gene. This CDR3 is 15 amino acids long. J gave up 0 bases and V 8 bases, and 6 bases lay outside the gene matches. The CDR3 reads CASRRQGANTGELFF. The CDR3 bases are TGTGCCAGCCGCCGACAGGGAGCGAACACCGGGGAGCTGTTTTTT.

The chain employs TRBV29-1 and TRBJ2-7; 7 nucleotides match TRBD2. Germline CDR1 and CDR2: SQVTM and ANQGSEA. After removal of 1 base from V and 3 bases from J, the junction contained 0 bases not matched to a gene. This CDR3 contains 12 residues. CDR3 DNA: TGCAGCGTTGAAGGGGGGGGCTACGAGCAGTACTTC. It yields the protein CSVEGGGYEQYF.

The chain employs TRBV28 and TRBJ1-1, with 7 nucleotides matching TRBD1. The CDR3 length is 15 residues. Germline V gives CDR1 MDHEN, CDR2 SYDVKM. V trimming: 3 bases; J trimming: 3 bases; junction bases outside the gene matches: 7. CDR3 loop: CASSLRQGQYTEAFF. The CDR3 DNA follows: TGTGCCAGCAGTTTGAGACAGGGACAGTACACTGAAGCTTTCTTT.

This sequence joins TRBV5-1 and TRBJ2-2, with no clear D. The CDR3 contains 13 residues. Germline CDR1 and CDR2: SGHRS and YFSETQ. Trimming removed 5 bases from V and 2 bases from J, with 7 bases in between. The CDR3 DNA sequence: TGCGCCAGCAGTGGAAGTAACACCGGGGAGCTGTTTTTT. Translated, it gives CASSGSNTGELFF.

The chain is built from TRBV6-1 and TRBJ2-2; TRBD2 matches at 8 bases. J gave up 1 base and V 0 bases, and 4 bases lay outside the gene matches. The V gene's germline CDR1 is MNHNS and CDR2 SASEGT. The CDR3 contains 17 residues. Here the CDR3 DNA reads TGTGCCAGCAGTGAAGCTTTTACTAGCGGGAACACCGGGGAGCTGTTTTTT. Amino acid sequence: CASSEAFTSGNTGELFF.

The chain combines TRBV7-9 with TRBJ1-1; D is possibly TRBD1 (6 bases). The CDR3 is 13 residues long. Between the trimmed V and J ends, which lost 11 bases and 3 bases, there was a span of 16 bases. Germline loops: CDR1 SEHNR, CDR2 FQNEAQ (reference sequence). DNA of the CDR3: TGTGCCGCAGTACAGGGCGAGTACACTGAAGCTTTCTTT. Translating gives CAAVQGEYTEAFF.

The chain recombines TRBV9 with TRBJ1-3; D possibly corresponds to TRBD1 (6 bases). Trimming removed 2 bases from V and 0 bases from J, with 9 bases in between. This CDR3 region has 15 residues. Germline V gene data show CDR1 as SGDLS and CDR2 as YYNGEE. The CDR3 region has the DNA TGTGCCAGCAGCGTTACAGGGAGCTCTGGAAACACCATATATTTT. Amino acids: CASSVTGSSGNTIYF.

This chain links TRBV11-2 with TRBJ2-1, with 8 nucleotides matching TRBD1. The ends lost 6 bases at V and 2 bases at J; junction bases unmatched: 6. CDR1 and CDR2 from the germline V gene are SGHAT and FQNNGV. The CDR3 loop spans 15 amino acids. The DNA of the CDR3 is TGTGCCAGCAGGGCTACCAGGGGGCCCTACAATGAGCAGTTCTTC. It codes for CASRATRGPYNEQFF. The entire variable domain, with the rest obtained from reference TRBV11-2 and TRBJ2-1, is as follows: EAGVAQSPRYKIIEKRQSVAFWCNPISGHATLYWYQQILGQGPKLLIQFQNNGVVDDSQLPKDRFSAERLKGVDSTLKIQPAKLEDSAVYLCASRATRGPYNEQFFGPGTRLTVL.

V and J are TRBV9 and TRBJ2-3, with 8 bases identical to TRBD2. CDR3 length: 18 residues. Germline assignment: CDR1 SGDLS and CDR2 YYNGEE. The V gene end was trimmed by 0 bases and the J gene end by 3 bases; junction bases not matched to a gene: 12. Written as DNA, the CDR3 is TGTGCCAGCAGCGTAGGAGGGCGGGGGGCAGCAGGGACAGATACGCAGTATTTT. Amino acids: CASSVGGRGAAGTDTQYF.